This T cell receptor (beta chain) was identified during a study of blood T cell repertoires in COVID-19. Study at large: PBMCs, B-cell-depleted T cells, or T cells provided the cDNA or gDNA that made up the material.

Libraries were prepared by immunoSEQ multiplex PCR; TCRdb keeps only in-frame clonotypes and omits some of them. The sample has over 150,000 clones, around 86% seen once. The specimen sequenced was peripheral blood. The clonotype originates from a man in his sixties with COVID-19, enrolled during active disease.

The CDR3 nucleotides are TGTGCCAGCAGTGAAGCGCTTCGGGGAACTACGCAGTATTTT. The encoded protein is CASSEALRGTTQYF. The chain links TRBV6-1 to TRBJ2-3, with D possibly TRBD2 on 5 matching bases. CDR1 is MNHNS and CDR2 is SASEGT in the germline V gene. V gave up 0 bases and J gave up 8 bases, with 12 bases separating them. CDR3 size: 14 residues.